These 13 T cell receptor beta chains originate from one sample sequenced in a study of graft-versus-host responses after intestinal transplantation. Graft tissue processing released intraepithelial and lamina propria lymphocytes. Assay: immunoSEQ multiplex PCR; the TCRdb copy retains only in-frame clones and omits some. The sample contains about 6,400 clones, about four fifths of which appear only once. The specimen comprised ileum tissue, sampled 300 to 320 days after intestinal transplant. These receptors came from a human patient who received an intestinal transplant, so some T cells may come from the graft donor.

Here the CDR3 DNA reads TGTGCCAGCAGCGTTGACGGGACTAGCGTGGCCGGGGAGCTGTTTTTT. Translating it yields CASSVDGTSVAGELFF. This chain joins TRBV9 and TRBJ2-2; the match to TRBD2 covers 10 bases. V lost 2 bases, J lost 6 bases, and 7 bases stayed unmatched. CDR3 length equals 16 residues. Germline CDR1 SGDLS, CDR2 YYNGEE.

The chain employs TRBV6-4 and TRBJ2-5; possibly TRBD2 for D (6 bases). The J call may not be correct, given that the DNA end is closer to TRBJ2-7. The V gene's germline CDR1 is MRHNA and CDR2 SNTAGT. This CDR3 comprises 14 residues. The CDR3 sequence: CASSDSRGSYEQYF. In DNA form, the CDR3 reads TGTGCCAGCAGTGACTCCCGGGGGTCCTACGAGCAGTACTTC.

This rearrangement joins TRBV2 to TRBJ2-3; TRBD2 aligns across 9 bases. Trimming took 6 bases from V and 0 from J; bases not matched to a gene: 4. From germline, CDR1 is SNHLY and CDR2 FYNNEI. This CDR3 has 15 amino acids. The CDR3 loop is CASSPTSGSTDTQYF. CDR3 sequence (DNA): TGTGCCAGCAGCCCGACTAGCGGAAGCACAGATACGCAGTATTTT.

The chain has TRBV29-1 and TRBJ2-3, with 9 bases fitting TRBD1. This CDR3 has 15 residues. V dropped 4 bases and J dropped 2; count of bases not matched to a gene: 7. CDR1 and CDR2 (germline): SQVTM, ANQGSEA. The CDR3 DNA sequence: TGCAGCGTTGCGGTGGGGACAGGGACCACAGATACGCAGTATTTT. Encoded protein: CSVAVGTGTTDTQYF.

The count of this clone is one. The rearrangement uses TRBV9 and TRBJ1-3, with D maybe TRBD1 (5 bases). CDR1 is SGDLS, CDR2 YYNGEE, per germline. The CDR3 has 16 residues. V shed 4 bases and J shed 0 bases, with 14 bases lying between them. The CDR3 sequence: CASSPWDVRSGNTIYF. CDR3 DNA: TGTGCCAGCAGCCCGTGGGACGTCCGCTCTGGAAACACCATATATTTT.

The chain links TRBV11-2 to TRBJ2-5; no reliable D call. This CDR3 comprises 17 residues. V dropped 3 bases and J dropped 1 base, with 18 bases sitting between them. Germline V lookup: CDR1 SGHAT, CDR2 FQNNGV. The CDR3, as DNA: TGTGCCAGCAGCTTCTGGGCGGAGAAATCGCTCCAAGAGACCCAGTACTTC. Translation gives CASSFWAEKSLQETQYF.

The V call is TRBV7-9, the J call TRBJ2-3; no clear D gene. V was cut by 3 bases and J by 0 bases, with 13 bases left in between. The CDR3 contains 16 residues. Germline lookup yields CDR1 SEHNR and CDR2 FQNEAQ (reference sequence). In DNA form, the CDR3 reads TGTGCCAGCAGCTTCCCCCCCAGTAAAAGCACAGATACGCAGTATTTT. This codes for CASSFPPSKSTDTQYF.

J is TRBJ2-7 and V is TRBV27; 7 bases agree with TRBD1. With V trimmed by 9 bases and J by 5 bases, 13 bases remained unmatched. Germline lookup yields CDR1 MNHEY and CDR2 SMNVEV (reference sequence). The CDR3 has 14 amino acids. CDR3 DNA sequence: TGTGCCAGAGACGGAACCGACAGGGACCACGAGCAGTACTTC. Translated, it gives CARDGTDRDHEQYF.

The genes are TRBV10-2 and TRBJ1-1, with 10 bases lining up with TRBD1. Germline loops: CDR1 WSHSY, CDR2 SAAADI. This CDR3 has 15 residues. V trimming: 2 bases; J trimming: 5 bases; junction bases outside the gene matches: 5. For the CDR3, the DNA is TGCGCCAGCAGTGAGCAAAGGACAGGGGGTACTGAAGCTTTCTTT. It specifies CASSEQRTGGTEAFF.

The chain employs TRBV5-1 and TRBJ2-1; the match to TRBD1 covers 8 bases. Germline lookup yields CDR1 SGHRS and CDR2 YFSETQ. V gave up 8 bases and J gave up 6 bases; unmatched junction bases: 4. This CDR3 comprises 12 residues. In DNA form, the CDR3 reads TGCGCCAGTAACGGACAGGGCAATGAGCAGTTCTTC. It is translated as CASNGQGNEQFF.

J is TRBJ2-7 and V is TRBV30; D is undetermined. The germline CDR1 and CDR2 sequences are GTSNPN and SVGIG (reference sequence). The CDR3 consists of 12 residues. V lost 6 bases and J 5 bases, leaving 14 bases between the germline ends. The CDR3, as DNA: TGTGCCTGTGCCTCCGGTCGGGACGAGCAGTACTTC. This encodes CACASGRDEQYF.

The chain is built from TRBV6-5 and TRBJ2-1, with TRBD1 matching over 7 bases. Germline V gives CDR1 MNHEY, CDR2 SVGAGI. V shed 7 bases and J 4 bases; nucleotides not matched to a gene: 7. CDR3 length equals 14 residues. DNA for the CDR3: TGTGCCAGCATCCCCGGGACAGCATACAATGAGCAGTTCTTC. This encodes CASIPGTAYNEQFF.

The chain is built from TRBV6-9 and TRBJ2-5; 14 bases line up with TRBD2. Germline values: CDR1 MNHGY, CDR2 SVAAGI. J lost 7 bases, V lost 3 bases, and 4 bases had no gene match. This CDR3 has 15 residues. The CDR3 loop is CASSYGTSGGSTQYF. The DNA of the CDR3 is TGTGCCAGCAGTTACGGGACTAGCGGGGGCTCGACCCAGTACTTC.